The source of this TCR beta chain is a study of blood T cell repertoires in COVID-19. Study summary: Samples came from the United States, Italy and Spain, spanning acute and convalescent COVID-19. PBMCs, B-cell-depleted T cells, or T cells provided the cDNA or gDNA that made up the material.

V gave up 4 bases and J gave up 0 bases, with 10 bases separating them. The V gene's germline CDR1 is SGHRS and CDR2 YFSETQ. The CDR3 extends over 14 amino acids. This clone was seen more than once but under ten times. Per the original methods: It was from reference gene primer amplification that nucleated cell counts were estimated. The protocol was immunoSEQ multiplex PCR, while the TCRdb copy is restricted to in-frame clones and leaves out a portion. D and trimming were read from the DNA, whereas the V and J calls and clone size are those reported in that table. The table records about 220,000 clones, more than 65% of them present only once.

The V call is TRBV5-1, the J call TRBJ1-1; a possible D gene is TRBD1 (5 bases). The sample consisted of peripheral blood. This clonotype originated in a woman of 80 years or more with acute or convalescent COVID-19. CDR3 loop: CASSQDIVNTEAFF. As DNA, the CDR3 is TGCGCCAGCAGCCAGGACATTGTGAACACTGAAGCTTTCTTT.